This T cell receptor beta chain was recovered during a study of shared clonotypes between healthy human individuals. Trimming cost V 10 bases and J 5 bases, with 18 bases left between them. The germline V gene encodes CDR1 ENHRY and CDR2 SYGVKD. The CDR3 spans 13 residues. Naive CD8 populations comprised CD45RO-negative cells positively selected for CCR7, excluding terminally differentiated effector memory CD45RA+ cells. Sorted-subset replicate PCR reactions contained roughly 210 ng DNA, corresponding to roughly 29,000 T cell genomes. The protocol was immunoSEQ multiplex PCR, while the TCRdb copy is restricted to in-frame clones and leaves out a portion. The sample records about 1,800,000 clones, about 95% being singletons. This clone has only one observation.

V is TRBV10-3 and J is TRBJ2-7; D gene unclear. The sequenced sample was naive CD8+ T cells sorted from blood. This TCR came from a man aged 18-30 years in good health. The CDR3: CASKGSPSDEQYF. The CDR3 DNA is TGTGCCAGTAAGGGCAGTCCCTCGGACGAGCAGTACTTC.